The clone carrying this TCR beta chain was found many times. The data are from a study of neurological immune-mediated disorders. TCRdb fed the 5' RACE reads into MiXCR, producing one record per CDR3 protein. The sample has more than 40,000 distinct CDR3 sequences; roughly 3% are singletons. CDR3 size: 11 residues. Germline CDR1 is MNHEY and CDR2 is SVGAGI. V lost 10 bases, J lost 9 bases, and 16 bases lay in between. This chain connects TRBV6-5 to TRBJ2-7; D is perhaps TRBD2 (6 bases). The source is a woman aged 50 to 65 with multiple sclerosis. Sequenced sample: PBMCs. The CDR3 loop reads CATRRGGRQYV. For the CDR3, the DNA is TGTGCCACCCGGAGGGGTGGTCGGCAGTACGTC.